The rows below give T cell receptor beta chains drawn from one sample of a study of cytomegalovirus exposure and HLA in healthy donors. Only in-frame clones appear in the TCRdb table, and some are missing; sequencing was by immunoSEQ multiplex PCR. Of a few hundred thousand clones in the sample, around 89% were seen once. Sequenced sample: PBMCs. These receptors all come from a woman under 30 in good health and CMV-seronegative. Each CDR3 is given with its conserved first and last residue. A D gene is named only where the DNA matches it firmly. The listing skips clone size in some rows; elsewhere it reads once, few, many or a size class.

CDR3 protein	CDR3 DNA	clone size	J gene	V gene	D gene
CATASRSTSDTQFF	TGTGCCACCGCCTCTCGGTCAACTAGCGATACGCAGTTCTTC	NA	TRBJ2-1	TRBV11-2	TRBD2
CASSGQGGDYEQYF	TGTGCCAGTAGTGGGCAAGGAGGGGATTACGAGCAGTACTTC	NA	TRBJ2-7	TRBV19	NA
CASNESGGPNQPQHF	TGTGCCAGTAACGAATCTGGGGGCCCCAATCAGCCCCAGCATTTT	NA	TRBJ1-5	TRBV6-1	NA
CASSLDGGNTEAFF	TGTGCCAGCAGCTTAGACGGGGGGAACACTGAAGCTTTCTTT	NA	TRBJ1-1	TRBV11-3	NA
CASSWGLAGTGELFF	TGCGCCAGCAGCTGGGGACTAGCGGGAACCGGGGAGCTGTTTTTT	NA	TRBJ2-2	TRBV5-1	TRBD2
CASSMEGQRYGYTF	TGTGCCAGTAGTATGGAGGGACAGAGATATGGCTACACCTTC	NA	TRBJ1-2	TRBV19	TRBD1
CASSLTGAHNSPLHF	TGCGCCAGCAGCTTGACAGGAGCCCATAATTCACCCCTCCACTTT	once	TRBJ1-6	TRBV5-1	NA
CSVGGQGATGELFF	TGCAGCGTTGGGGGACAGGGGGCCACCGGGGAGCTGTTTTTT	NA	TRBJ2-2	TRBV29-1	TRBD1
CAWSGPRTNQETQYF	TGTGCCTGGAGCGGGCCAAGGACTAATCAAGAGACCCAGTACTTC	NA	TRBJ2-5	TRBV30	NA
CASSVQGVGTDTQYF	TGTGCCAGCAGCGTCCAGGGGGTTGGCACAGATACGCAGTATTTT	NA	TRBJ2-3	TRBV9	TRBD1
CASSEGGGSNEKLFF	TGTGCCAGCAGTGAAGGCGGGGGATCTAATGAAAAACTGTTTTTT	NA	TRBJ1-4	TRBV2	NA
CASSLNAGANIEQYF	TGTGCCAGCAGCTTAAACGCGGGGGCAAACATTGAGCAGTACTTC	NA	TRBJ2-7	TRBV7-2	NA
CASSNPNYGYTF	TGTGCCAGCTCTAATCCTAACTATGGCTACACCTTC	few	TRBJ1-2	TRBV6-5	NA
CASSGTSGGAVAGNEQFF	TGTGCCAGCAGTGGGACTAGCGGGGGGGCCGTAGCGGGGAATGAGCAGTTCTTC	NA	TRBJ2-1	TRBV2	TRBD2
CASSTQPIPPDTQYF	TGTGCCAGCAGCACACAGCCTATTCCCCCAGATACGCAGTATTTT	NA	TRBJ2-3	TRBV9	NA
CASSYSRDYQETQYF	TGTGCCAGCAGTTACTCCCGGGACTACCAAGAGACCCAGTACTTC	NA	TRBJ2-5	TRBV6-5	NA
CASTLSGTVTSYEQYF	TGTGCCAGCACTCTTTCCGGGACAGTAACTTCCTACGAGCAGTACTTC	NA	TRBJ2-7	TRBV7-8	TRBD1
CASSLDMNTEAFF	TGTGCCAGCAGCTTGGACATGAACACTGAAGCTTTCTTT	NA	TRBJ1-1	TRBV5-8	NA
CASSLVRTGRLNEQFF	TGTGCCAGCAGCTTAGTGCGGACAGGGCGACTCAATGAGCAGTTCTTC	NA	TRBJ2-1	TRBV11-3	TRBD1
CASRFRPETVGSPLHF	TGTGCAAGTCGCTTCCGACCAGAGACAGTTGGTTCACCCCTCCACTTT	NA	TRBJ1-6	TRBV12-2	NA
CASSLYWDRAGNTEAFF	TGTGCCAGCAGTTTATATTGGGACAGGGCGGGGAACACTGAAGCTTTCTTT	NA	TRBJ1-1	TRBV27	TRBD1
CASSHFGTQEKLFF	TGTGCCAGCAGCCACTTCGGGACACAGGAAAAACTGTTTTTT	NA	TRBJ1-4	TRBV14	NA
CASSPLRQTDTDTQYF	TGTGCCAGCAGTCCCCTTCGACAGACTGACACAGATACGCAGTATTTT	NA	TRBJ2-3	TRBV27	NA
CASSNPRVGNTEAFF	TGTGCCAGCAGCAACCCCAGGGTGGGGAACACTGAAGCTTTCTTT	NA	TRBJ1-1	TRBV6-1	NA
CASSVGGGGRTEAFF	TGTGCCAGCAGCGTAGGTGGGGGGGGCCGGACTGAAGCTTTCTTT	NA	TRBJ1-1	TRBV9	NA
CASSLAQGVPYEQYF	TGCGCCAGCAGCTTGGCACAGGGGGTACCCTACGAGCAGTACTTC	NA	TRBJ2-7	TRBV5-1	TRBD1
CASSPRGRGPVGQPQHF	TGTGCCAGCTCACCGCGCGGCAGGGGACCGGTGGGGCAGCCCCAGCATTTT	NA	TRBJ1-5	TRBV18	NA
CASSLVPGQGSYEQYF	TGTGCCAGCAGCTTGGTCCCGGGACAGGGTTCCTACGAGCAGTACTTC	few	TRBJ2-7	TRBV5-6	TRBD1
CASSPPSQETQYF	TGTGCCAGCTCACCACCCAGCCAAGAGACCCAGTACTTC	NA	TRBJ2-5	TRBV18	NA
CSVRQRTDTQYF	TGCAGCGTTCGACAGAGAACAGATACGCAGTATTTT	few	TRBJ2-3	TRBV29-1	NA
CASSLEEGGDNEQFF	TGTGCCAGCAGCTTAGAGGAAGGAGGGGACAATGAGCAGTTCTTC	NA	TRBJ2-1	TRBV7-9	NA
CASFRVPAGRIPQFTDTQYF	TGTGCCAGCTTCCGGGTCCCAGCGGGCAGAATACCTCAATTCACAGATACGCAGTATTTT	NA	TRBJ2-3	TRBV28	NA
CASQRLDNEAFF	TGTGCCAGCCAGCGTTTGGACAATGAAGCTTTCTTT	NA	TRBJ1-1	TRBV5-5	NA
CASSAGPGGQYF	TGTGCCAGCAGCGCAGGGCCGGGGGGGCAGTACTTC	NA	TRBJ2-7	TRBV7-6	TRBD2
CASSLASGSTDTQYF	TGTGCCAGCAGCTTAGCTAGCGGTAGCACAGATACGCAGTATTTT	NA	TRBJ2-3	TRBV7-2	NA
CASSLWGQGVGNIQYF	TGTGCCAGCAGTTTATGGGGACAGGGAGTCGGAAACATTCAGTACTTC	NA	TRBJ2-4	TRBV28	TRBD1
CASSFPSQGAGGYTF	TGTGCCAGCAGTTTCCCCTCACAGGGGGCGGGTGGCTACACCTTC	few	TRBJ1-2	TRBV28	TRBD1
CASSEGTGWGYGYTF	TGTGCCAGCAGCGAGGGAACCGGGTGGGGCTATGGCTACACCTTC	NA	TRBJ1-2	TRBV7-9	NA
CASSLWPRGSPKGYTF	TGTGCCAGCAGTTTATGGCCCCGGGGGAGTCCCAAGGGCTACACCTTC	NA	TRBJ1-2	TRBV28	NA
CASSVGGQLNTEAFF	TGTGCCAGCAGCGTAGGTGGACAGCTGAACACTGAAGCTTTCTTT	NA	TRBJ1-1	TRBV9	NA
CASRGGAANYGYTF	TGTGCCAGCAGGGGTGGGGCGGCGAACTATGGCTACACCTTC	once	TRBJ1-2	TRBV28	NA
CASSLVNRGRSAGELFF	TGCGCCAGCAGCTTGGTTAACAGGGGGCGGTCGGCCGGGGAGCTGTTTTTT	NA	TRBJ2-2	TRBV5-1	TRBD1
CASSLTDRVRGYTF	TGTGCCAGCAGCCTCACTGACAGGGTTCGAGGCTACACCTTC	NA	TRBJ1-2	TRBV9	TRBD1
CASSDSGGYTEAFF	TGTGCCAGCAGTGATTCTGGGGGCTATACTGAAGCTTTCTTT	NA	TRBJ1-1	TRBV6-1	NA
CASRTGTGNTGELFF	TGTGCCAGCAGGACAGGGACAGGGAATACCGGGGAGCTGTTTTTT	NA	TRBJ2-2	TRBV21-1	NA
CAISGVAGGVPEAFF	TGTGCCATCAGTGGGGTTGCTGGGGGCGTCCCTGAAGCTTTCTTT	NA	TRBJ1-1	TRBV10-3	NA
CASSVGLAVYNEQFF	TGTGCCAGCAGCGTAGGATTAGCGGTCTACAATGAGCAGTTCTTC	NA	TRBJ2-1	TRBV9	NA
CASSPDRSTEKLFF	TGTGCCAGCTCACCCGACAGGAGTACTGAAAAACTGTTTTTT	NA	TRBJ1-4	TRBV18	NA
CASSYRTGRSNQPQHF	TGTGCCAGCAGTTACCGGACAGGGAGAAGCAATCAGCCCCAGCATTTT	NA	TRBJ1-5	TRBV6-5	TRBD1
CASSLVGQGKVSNQPQHF	TGTGCCAGCAGCTTAGTGGGACAGGGAAAGGTTAGCAATCAGCCCCAGCATTTT	NA	TRBJ1-5	TRBV7-8	TRBD1
CASSEYTVIGGMNTEAFF	TGTGCCAGCAGTGAATATACGGTTATAGGAGGGATGAACACTGAAGCTTTCTTT	NA	TRBJ1-1	TRBV25-1	NA
CASSSAAYEQYF	TGTGCCAGCAGCTCAGCCGCCTACGAGCAGTACTTC	NA	TRBJ2-7	TRBV7-9	NA
CASSPGRTATTQETQYF	TGCGCCAGCAGCCCAGGTAGGACAGCCACTACCCAAGAGACCCAGTACTTC	NA	TRBJ2-5	TRBV4-1	NA
CASSFGGAVGEKLFF	TGCGCCAGCAGCTTCGGGGGAGCGGTGGGTGAAAAACTGTTTTTT	NA	TRBJ1-4	TRBV5-1	NA
CASGFPPGTGDEKLFF	TGTGCCAGCGGATTCCCTCCGGGGACAGGGGACGAAAAACTGTTTTTT	NA	TRBJ1-4	TRBV2	TRBD1
CASPTGDLLGETQYF	TGTGCCAGCCCGACAGGGGACCTGCTCGGGGAGACCCAGTACTTC	NA	TRBJ2-5	TRBV2	TRBD1
CASSEASLNTGELFF	TGTGCCAGCAGTGAAGCTAGCCTGAACACCGGGGAGCTGTTTTTT	NA	TRBJ2-2	TRBV2	NA
CASSLDMSSSYNEQFF	TGCGCCAGCAGCTTGGATATGAGTAGCTCCTACAATGAGCAGTTCTTC	NA	TRBJ2-1	TRBV5-1	NA
CASSLARGYDYGYTF	TGTGCCAGCAGCTTAGCCCGCGGGTACGACTATGGCTACACCTTC	NA	TRBJ1-2	TRBV5-6	NA
CASSHSRYDSTDTQYF	TGTGCCAGCAGTCACTCACGTTATGATAGCACAGATACGCAGTATTTT	NA	TRBJ2-3	TRBV28	NA